A selection of T cell receptor beta chains follows, all from one sample in a study of blood T cell repertoires in COVID-19. Repertoires were generated with immunoSEQ multiplex PCR, while TCRdb's copy carries only in-frame clones and drops some. The sample holds fewer than 450,000 clones; about 91% are singletons and the top ten take around an eighth. The sample consisted of peripheral blood. The receptors stem from a woman aged 45 to 65 with COVID-19, enrolled during active disease. Both conserved end residues are part of each CDR3. The D gene is left open where the match is weak. Size tells how often a clone was seen (once, few, many) or the class of an expanded clone, and some rows leave it out.

clone size	V gene	D gene	J gene	CDR3 DNA	CDR3 protein
many	TRBV18	TRBD1	TRBJ1-1	TGTGCCAGCTTCCGGGACAGATCCACACCTGAAGCTTTCTTT	CASFRDRSTPEAFF
NA	TRBV30	TRBD1	TRBJ2-7	TGTGCCCTGATGACACAGGGGGACGAGCAGTACTTC	CALMTQGDEQYF
NA	TRBV9	TRBD2	TRBJ2-2	TGTGCCAGCAGCCTCGCCGGGGGAGGGGCGGTCACCGGGGAGCTGTTTTTT	CASSLAGGGAVTGELFF
NA	TRBV27	TRBD1	TRBJ2-1	TGTGCCAGCAGTATGACAGGGTACAATGAGCAGTTCTTC	CASSMTGYNEQFF
NA	TRBV2	NA	TRBJ2-3	TGTGCCAGCACCCTCGGACTCCTGACAGATACGCAGTATTTT	CASTLGLLTDTQYF
NA	TRBV11-2	NA	TRBJ1-5	TGTGCCAGCAGCTTGGGTTCCGGGACAACGAACGGCAATCAGCCCCAGCATTTT	CASSLGSGTTNGNQPQHF
NA	TRBV19	TRBD1	TRBJ1-2	TGTGCCAGTAGTGGAACCGGGACAGGGTCCGGCTACACCTTC	CASSGTGTGSGYTF
few	TRBV4-2	TRBD1	TRBJ1-1	TGTGCCAGCAGCCAGAGGACAGGAATGAACACTGAAGCTTTCTTT	CASSQRTGMNTEAFF
NA	TRBV12-5	TRBD1	TRBJ2-3	TGTGCTAGTGGTTTGGGACGGACAGGGCGGGATACGCAGTATTTT	CASGLGRTGRDTQYF
few	TRBV15	NA	TRBJ1-1	TGTGCCACCAGCGGCTTGGGCCTTGAAGCTTTCTTT	CATSGLGLEAFF
NA	TRBV5-4	TRBD1	TRBJ1-2	TGTGCCAGCAGCTTCAGTAAGGGGGCTTATAACTATGGCTACACCTTC	CASSFSKGAYNYGYTF
NA	TRBV29-1	TRBD1	TRBJ1-1	TGCAGGGACGGGACAGGGATAGAGAACACTGAAGCTTTCTTT	CRDGTGIENTEAFF
NA	TRBV25-1	NA	TRBJ2-7	TGTGCCAGCAGTGATGAAACAGGGCGAAACGAGCAGTACTTC	CASSDETGRNEQYF
NA	TRBV5-1	TRBD1	TRBJ1-1	TGCGCCAGCAGCTTCAGCTGGACAGGACGAAACACTGAAGCTTTCTTT	CASSFSWTGRNTEAFF
once	TRBV3-1/TRBV3-2	TRBD1	TRBJ1-6	TGTGCCAGCAGCATTACAGGGGGTAATTCACCCCTCCACTTT	CASSITGGNSPLHF
NA	TRBV5-6	NA	TRBJ1-5	TGTGCCAGCAGCTTGGCCTCGGGGGGCAGTCAGCCCCAGCATTTT	CASSLASGGSQPQHF
NA	TRBV3-1/TRBV3-2	NA	TRBJ1-2	TGTGCCAGCAGCCAAGATCGCGGGGGAGGGGGCTACACCTTC	CASSQDRGGGGYTF
NA	TRBV19	NA	TRBJ2-2	TGTGCCAGTAGTGGCTTAATGACGCAGGGCACCGGGGAGCTGTTTTTT	CASSGLMTQGTGELFF
NA	TRBV7-7	NA	TRBJ1-5	TGTGCCAGCAGCTTAGAGGGACCAGAAGGGAGGCAGCCCCAGCATTTT	CASSLEGPEGRQPQHF
NA	TRBV18	NA	TRBJ2-1	TGTGCCAGCTCACCACTGACAGTCAATGAGCAGTTCTTC	CASSPLTVNEQFF
NA	TRBV5-4	TRBD1	TRBJ2-3	TGTGCCAGCAGCTTGTCAGGGGGCGCAGATACGCAGTATTTT	CASSLSGGADTQYF
NA	TRBV6-5	NA	TRBJ1-5	TGTGCCAGCACCTCTGGGGCAGCTAGCAATCAGCCCCAGCATTTT	CASTSGAASNQPQHF
NA	TRBV5-4	NA	TRBJ2-7	TGTGCCAGCAGCTTGGCCGCGTCCTACGAGCAGTACTTC	CASSLAASYEQYF
NA	TRBV5-1	NA	TRBJ2-2	TGCGCCAGCAGCAGGGAGGCGGCCGGGGAGCTGTTTTTT	CASSREAAGELFF
NA	TRBV7-2	NA	TRBJ1-3	TGTGCCAGCAGCTCTCTCGGTGCCTCTGGAAACACCATATATTTT	CASSSLGASGNTIYF
NA	TRBV27	NA	TRBJ1-1	TGTGCCAGCAGTTCCGGGACACAAATTAAGAAAACTGAAGCTTTCTTT	CASSSGTQIKKTEAFF
NA	TRBV6-1	TRBD1	TRBJ2-7	TGTGCCAGCAGTGAACCCGGGACAGCGACCTACGAGCAGTACTTC	CASSEPGTATYEQYF
NA	TRBV24-1	TRBD1	TRBJ2-2	TGTGCCACCAGTGATCCACGACAGGACAGGGGGGACACCGGGGAGCTGTTTTTT	CATSDPRQDRGDTGELFF
NA	TRBV3-1/TRBV3-2	NA	TRBJ1-2	TGTGCCAGCAGCCACCCTCTCGGCTACACCTTC	CASSHPLGYTF
NA	TRBV19	TRBD1	TRBJ2-1	TGTGCCAGTAGTATAATCGGACAGGCTAGGGATGAGCAGTTCTTC	CASSIIGQARDEQFF
NA	TRBV29-1	TRBD1	TRBJ1-2	TGCAGCGCCTCAGGGGGCACCTATGGCTACACCTTC	CSASGGTYGYTF
once	TRBV7-2	NA	TRBJ1-2	TGTGCCAGCAGCTTAACTAGGTCCGGGGGCTATGGCTACACCTTC	CASSLTRSGGYGYTF
NA	TRBV29-1	NA	TRBJ2-7	TGCAGCGTCCTAGAGCCGAGCTCCTACGAGCAGTACTTC	CSVLEPSSYEQYF
few	TRBV6-5	NA	TRBJ2-3	TGTGCCAGCAGTCCCCGGGGGAGGAGCACAGATACGCAGTATTTT	CASSPRGRSTDTQYF
NA	TRBV27	NA	TRBJ2-6	TGTGCCAGCAGTTTCGGGGCTGGGGCCAACGTCCTGACTTTC	CASSFGAGANVLTF
once	TRBV5-1	TRBD1	TRBJ1-2	TGCGCCAGCAGCCCGTACCGGGACAGGGGGCGCGGCGATGGCTACACCTTC	CASSPYRDRGRGDGYTF
NA	TRBV19	NA	TRBJ1-2	TGTGCCAGTACCCCCCGCTTGGGGTTGAGGGATGGCTACACCTTC	CASTPRLGLRDGYTF
few	TRBV19	TRBD2	TRBJ2-3	TGTGCCAGTAGTATAATCCTAGCGGGGGGGCCTGCGGATACGCAGTATTTT	CASSIILAGGPADTQYF
NA	TRBV14	NA	TRBJ2-1	TGTGCCAGCAGCCAAGACGTGGGGGGGCCTGAGCAGTTCTTC	CASSQDVGGPEQFF
NA	TRBV5-1	TRBD1	TRBJ1-2	TGCGCCAGCAGCTTACAGGGGGCCTGGGGCTACACCTTC	CASSLQGAWGYTF
NA	TRBV23-1	TRBD2	TRBJ2-1	TGCGCCAGCAGCCTCCAAGCGGGGGGTTACGATGAGCAGTTCTTC	CASSLQAGGYDEQFF
NA	TRBV29-1	NA	TRBJ2-3	TGCAGGGGGGGGCCATCGGGTGCAGATACGCAGTATTTT	CRGGPSGADTQYF
NA	TRBV11-2	TRBD1	TRBJ1-4	TGTGCCAGCAGGGTGGGGGACAGGGGTCGGGAAAAACTGTTTTTT	CASRVGDRGREKLFF
NA	TRBV29-1	NA	TRBJ2-5	TGCAGCGCCCGGGTACAAGAGACCCAGTACTTC	CSARVQETQYF
NA	TRBV6-5	NA	TRBJ1-2	TGTGCCAGCAGTTACTCGGAGGGCCTGTATGGCTACACCTTC	CASSYSEGLYGYTF
NA	TRBV2	NA	TRBJ1-2	TGTGCCAGCAGATACAGGGCTGAGGGTGGCTACACCTTC	CASRYRAEGGYTF
NA	TRBV4-1	TRBD1	TRBJ1-1	TGCGCCAGCAGCCAAGCGGATTTGCGGGACAGGGGGAAGAACACTGAAGCTTTCTTT	CASSQADLRDRGKNTEAFF